Listed below are T cell receptor beta chains from one sample, sequenced in a study of untreated major depressive disorder. Measured with immunoSEQ multiplex PCR; TCRdb has only the in-frame clones, and not every one. The sample holds some 13,000 clones; around 90% are singletons and the top ten take approximately 0.82%. Sequenced input: CD4+ T cells from PBMCs. These receptor sequences come from a man aged 30-40 years with major depressive disorder. CDR3s include the opening cysteine and the closing phenylalanine or tryptophan. Each record gives: V gene, D gene, J gene, clone size, CDR3 protein, CDR3 DNA. A D gene is named only where the DNA matches it firmly. Size tells how often a clone was seen (once, few, many) or the class of an expanded clone, and some rows leave it out.

v_call: TRBV10-3; d_call: .; j_call: TRBJ2-5; clone_size: .; cdr3_aa: CAISAVGETQYF; cdr3_nt: TGTGCCATCAGTGCAGTGGGGGAGACCCAGTACTTC
v_call: TRBV4-1; d_call: .; j_call: TRBJ1-5; clone_size: .; cdr3_aa: CASSQVVREDQPQHF; cdr3_nt: TGCGCCAGCAGCCAAGTCGTTAGAGAGGATCAGCCCCAGCATTTT
v_call: TRBV2; d_call: .; j_call: TRBJ2-3; clone_size: .; cdr3_aa: CASSSDFSTDTQYF; cdr3_nt: TGTGCCAGCAGTAGCGACTTTAGCACAGATACGCAGTATTTT
v_call: TRBV7-2; d_call: .; j_call: TRBJ2-7; clone_size: .; cdr3_aa: CASSLRGRVYEQYF; cdr3_nt: TGTGCCAGCAGCTTGCGGGGCAGAGTCTACGAGCAGTACTTC
v_call: TRBV29-1; d_call: TRBD2; j_call: TRBJ2-5; clone_size: .; cdr3_aa: CSVESPSGGLRGETQYF; cdr3_nt: TGCAGCGTTGAATCACCTAGCGGGGGACTTAGAGGGGAGACCCAGTACTTC
v_call: TRBV5-6; d_call: .; j_call: TRBJ2-7; clone_size: .; cdr3_aa: CASRRGGLEQYF; cdr3_nt: TGTGCCAGCAGAAGAGGGGGGCTCGAGCAGTACTTC
v_call: TRBV6-5; d_call: .; j_call: TRBJ1-1; clone_size: .; cdr3_aa: CASSYSSNTEAFF; cdr3_nt: TGTGCCAGCAGTTATAGTTCGAACACTGAAGCTTTCTTT
v_call: TRBV11-1; d_call: TRBD1; j_call: TRBJ1-3; clone_size: .; cdr3_aa: CASSRQGAGGNTIYF; cdr3_nt: TGTGCCAGCAGCCGACAGGGGGCGGGAGGAAACACCATATATTTT
v_call: TRBV6-5; d_call: TRBD1; j_call: TRBJ2-7; clone_size: once; cdr3_aa: CASRQGSDEQYF; cdr3_nt: TGTGCCAGCAGACAGGGGAGCGACGAGCAGTACTTC
v_call: TRBV18; d_call: .; j_call: TRBJ2-3; clone_size: .; cdr3_aa: CASSRATPTDTQYF; cdr3_nt: TGTGCCAGCTCACGGGCCACCCCCACAGATACGCAGTATTTT